This record concerns one T cell receptor (beta chain) sequence. Which antigen it targets is not known. No much larger clone exists at a distance of one base, and base qualities are not known. This specimen comes from a study of early T cells in non-severe SARS-CoV-2 infection (dated by TCRdb to about 2021). Describing the broader study: Bulk RNA from unsorted whole blood was used for TCR sequencing, so alpha and beta chains could not be paired.

A case-control design nested within a healthcare worker cohort in London, UK, was used, with weekly nasopharyngeal swab PCR tests and blood sampling performed. Healthcare workers were recruited during the week of the UK lockdown, between 23 and 31 March 2020, and followed weekly for up to about 15 weeks. Library method: 5' RACE. This sample was sequenced with a NextSeq 500. In the TCR library protocol, unique molecular identifiers were attached to individual cDNA molecules to correct for PCR bias and sequencing error. TCR alpha and beta chains were both sequenced, and the abundances of alpha and beta sequences in each sample were closely correlated with each other. Per the original workflow: Decombinator V4 was used to perform V gene, J gene and CDR3 annotation of TCR sequences. TCRs were defined as expanded if a significant change between any two time points was detected under a Poisson model with p below 0.0001. TCR abundances were normalised to the total number of TCRs sequenced per sample and expressed as counts per million. VDJdb, accessed 1 November 2021, was searched for CMV, EBV and SARS-CoV-2 annotated TCRs, with TCRs annotated for multiple antigens excluded. TCRdb took the public reads, trimmed them with fastp at Q25, ran MiXCR for clone calling and kept in-frame beta chains. A single entry per CDR3 protein holds the most common genes and DNA from its merged rows. None of the V and J calls come from the authors' own analysis; TCRdb made them. For this sample there are tens of thousands of distinct CDR3 sequences; 5.5% appear just once. Clones ranked in the top ten supply roughly 4% of the sample.

Beyond this particular receptor, the publication reports: VDJdb matching was skewed toward anti-spike CD8 responses and likely underestimated virus-specific expansions, missing private and CD4 specificities.

The receptor was isolated from an adult who was a healthcare worker with PCR-confirmed SARS-CoV-2 infection or an uninfected control (not recorded which). The sample here was whole blood, taken at baseline.

The nucleotide sequence is given as TGTGCCAGCAGCCTTTTCCCGCGGACAGCGGAGACCCAGTACTTC. Its protein is CASSLFPRTAETQYF. The rearranged segments are TRBV7-9 and TRBJ2-5; TRBD1 could be the D gene, as 6 bases match. The CDR1 and CDR2 encoded by the germline V gene (reference sequence) are SEHNR and FQNEAQ. V is cut by 5 bases and J by 5 bases, and the space between the germline ends is 18 bases. Including cysteine and phenylalanine, the CDR3 has 15 amino acids. Only the CDR3 portion is preserved as DNA: 45 bases, with reading frame beginning at the first base.